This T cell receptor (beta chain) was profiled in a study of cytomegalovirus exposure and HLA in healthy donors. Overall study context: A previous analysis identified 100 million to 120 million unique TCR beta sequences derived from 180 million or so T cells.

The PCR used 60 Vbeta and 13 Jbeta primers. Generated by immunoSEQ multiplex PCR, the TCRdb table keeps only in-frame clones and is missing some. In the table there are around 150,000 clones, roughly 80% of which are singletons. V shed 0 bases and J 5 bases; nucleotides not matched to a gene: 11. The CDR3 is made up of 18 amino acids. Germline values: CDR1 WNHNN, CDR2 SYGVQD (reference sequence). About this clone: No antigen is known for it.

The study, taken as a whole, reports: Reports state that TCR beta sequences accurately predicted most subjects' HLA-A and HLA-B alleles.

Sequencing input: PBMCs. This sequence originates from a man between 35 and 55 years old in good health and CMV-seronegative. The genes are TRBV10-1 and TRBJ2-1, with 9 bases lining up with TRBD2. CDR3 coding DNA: TGCGCCAGCAGTGAGTCAGTTTCGGCGGGGGGGCGAGACAATGAGCAGTTCTTC. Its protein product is CASSESVSAGGRDNEQFF.